This T cell receptor beta chain originates from a study of response to subunit inactivated influenza vaccine. Whole-study results and caveats: Each seasonal influenza vaccination, the authors suggested, recruits few new T cells.

In TCRdb, the RT-PCR reads were re-called with MiXCR into one record per CDR3 protein. This sample yields hundreds of thousands of distinct CDR3 sequences, of which approximately 17% are seen a single time; approximately 10% belongs to the top ten. The CDR3 loop spans 15 amino acids. V dropped 3 bases and J dropped 4; count of bases not matched to a gene: 8. CDR1 KGHDR and CDR2 SFDVKD come from the germline V gene. On this clonotype: Antigen: not known.

The source was PBMCs from blood, collected 5 to 6 days after vaccination. This sequence originates from a man in his forties or fifties who received an inactivated influenza vaccine. The V call is TRBV24-1, the J call TRBJ2-7; 7 bases agree with TRBD1. The CDR3 region has the DNA TGTGCCACCAGTGATCCCCGACAGGGACGGTACGAGCAGTACTTC. It codes for CATSDPRQGRYEQYF.